These T cell receptor beta chains were read from a single sample in a study of CD8+CD57+ T cells in acquired aplastic anemia. TCRdb reprocessed the reads with MiXCR, giving one entry per CDR3 protein. Of around 150,000 distinct CDR3 sequences in the sample, roughly 48% were seen once. Sequenced: sorted CD4+, CD8+, or CD8+CD57+ T cells (not recorded which) from PBMCs. The receptors were gathered from a human donor with aplastic anemia. The CDR3 runs from the conserved cysteine through the conserved F or W. The order of the fields is D gene, clone size, V gene, J gene, CDR3 length, CDR3 DNA, CDR3 protein. A D gene is named only where the DNA matches it firmly. Only part of the rows carry a size: once, few, many, or a class if the clone is expanded.

d_gene: -
abundance: -
v_gene: TRBV2
j_gene: TRBJ2-7
len: 14
CDR3nt: TGTGCCAGCAAAATCCGGGTAAACTCCTACGAGCAGTACTTC
CDR3aa: CASKIRVNSYEQYF

d_gene: TRBD1
abundance: -
v_gene: TRBV11-2
j_gene: TRBJ2-1
len: 14
CDR3nt: TGTGCCAGCAGCTTAGGGACAGGGATGGTTGAGCAGTTCTTC
CDR3aa: CASSLGTGMVEQFF

d_gene: -
abundance: many
v_gene: TRBV7-8
j_gene: TRBJ2-3
len: 14
CDR3nt: TGTGCCAGCACTCCAGGGACCAGCACAGATACGCAGTATTTT
CDR3aa: CASTPGTSTDTQYF

d_gene: -
abundance: -
v_gene: TRBV11-1
j_gene: TRBJ1-1
len: 16
CDR3nt: TGTGCCAGCAGCTTTCCCCGACAGTCTTCGAACACTGAAGCTTTCTTT
CDR3aa: CASSFPRQSSNTEAFF

d_gene: -
abundance: -
v_gene: TRBV30
j_gene: TRBJ2-1
len: 15
CDR3nt: TGTGCCTGGAGTGGGAGACTCAGAAGTAACAATGAGCAGTTCTTC
CDR3aa: CAWSGRLRSNNEQFF

d_gene: TRBD1
abundance: once
v_gene: TRBV2
j_gene: TRBJ2-7
len: 14
CDR3nt: TGTGCCAGCAGGCCTGGGACAGGGTTGGAAGAGCAGTACTTC
CDR3aa: CASRPGTGLEEQYF

d_gene: -
abundance: -
v_gene: TRBV10-3
j_gene: TRBJ1-2
len: 18
CDR3nt: TGTGCCATCAGTGAGTCATCCGGGGCTCAGGGATCAAACTATGGCTACACCTTC
CDR3aa: CAISESSGAQGSNYGYTF

d_gene: -
abundance: once
v_gene: TRBV13
j_gene: TRBJ1-1
len: 14
CDR3nt: TGTGCCAGCAGCTTACGGGGACATAACACTGAAGCTTTCTTT
CDR3aa: CASSLRGHNTEAFF

d_gene: -
abundance: -
v_gene: TRBV2
j_gene: TRBJ1-5
len: 15
CDR3nt: TGTGCCAGCAGTCCCCCAGGGGCGAGGAGGAAGCCCCAGCATTTT
CDR3aa: CASSPPGARRKPQHF

d_gene: -
abundance: many
v_gene: TRBV5-4
j_gene: TRBJ2-1
len: 15
CDR3nt: TGTGCCAGCAGCTTGACGGGGGGCCAATACAATGAGCAGTTCTTC
CDR3aa: CASSLTGGQYNEQFF

d_gene: TRBD1
abundance: many
v_gene: TRBV6-5
j_gene: TRBJ1-2
len: 16
CDR3nt: TGTGCCAGCAGTTACTCGAAGGGACAGACAAACTATGGCTACACCTTC
CDR3aa: CASSYSKGQTNYGYTF

d_gene: TRBD2
abundance: -
v_gene: TRBV19
j_gene: TRBJ2-7
len: 18
CDR3nt: TGTGCCAGTAGTATCAATCGGGCTAGCGGGGGGTTGAAGAGGAAGCAGTACTTC
CDR3aa: CASSINRASGGLKRKQYF

d_gene: -
abundance: many
v_gene: TRBV29-1
j_gene: TRBJ2-7
len: 13
CDR3nt: TGCAGCGTTGAAGGGGGTACCTCCTACGAGCAGTACTTC
CDR3aa: CSVEGGTSYEQYF

d_gene: -
abundance: -
v_gene: TRBV24-1
j_gene: TRBJ2-7
len: 12
CDR3nt: TGTGCCACCAGTGTTAGCTCGAGCGAGCAGTACTTC
CDR3aa: CATSVSSSEQYF